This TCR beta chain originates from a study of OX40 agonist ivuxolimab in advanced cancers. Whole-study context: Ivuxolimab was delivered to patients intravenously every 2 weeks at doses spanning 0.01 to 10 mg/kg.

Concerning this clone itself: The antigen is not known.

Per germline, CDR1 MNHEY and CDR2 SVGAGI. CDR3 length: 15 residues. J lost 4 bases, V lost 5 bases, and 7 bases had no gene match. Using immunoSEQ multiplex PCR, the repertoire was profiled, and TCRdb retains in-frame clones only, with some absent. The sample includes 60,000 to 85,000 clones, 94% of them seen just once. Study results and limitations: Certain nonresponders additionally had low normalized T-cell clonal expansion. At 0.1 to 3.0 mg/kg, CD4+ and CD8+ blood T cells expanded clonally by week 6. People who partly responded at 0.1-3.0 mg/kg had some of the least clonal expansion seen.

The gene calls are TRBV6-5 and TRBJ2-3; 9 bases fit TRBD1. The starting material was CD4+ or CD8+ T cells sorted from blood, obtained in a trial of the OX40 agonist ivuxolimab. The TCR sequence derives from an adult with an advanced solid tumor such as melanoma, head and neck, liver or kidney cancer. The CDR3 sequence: CASSSYRGRADTQYF. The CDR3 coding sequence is TGTGCCAGCAGTAGTTACAGGGGGCGCGCAGATACGCAGTATTTT.